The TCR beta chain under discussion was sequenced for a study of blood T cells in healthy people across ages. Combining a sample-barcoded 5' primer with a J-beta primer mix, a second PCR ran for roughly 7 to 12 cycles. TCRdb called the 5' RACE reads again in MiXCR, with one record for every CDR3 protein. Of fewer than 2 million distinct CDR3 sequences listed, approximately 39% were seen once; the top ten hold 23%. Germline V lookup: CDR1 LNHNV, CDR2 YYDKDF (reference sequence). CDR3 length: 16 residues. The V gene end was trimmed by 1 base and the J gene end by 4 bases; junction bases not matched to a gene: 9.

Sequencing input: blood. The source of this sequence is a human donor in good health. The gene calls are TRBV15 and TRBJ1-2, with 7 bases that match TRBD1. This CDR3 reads CATSRGPTGSGYGYTF. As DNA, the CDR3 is TGTGCCACCAGCAGAGGACCGACAGGGAGTGGCTATGGCTACACCTTC.